These T cell receptor beta chains were read from a single sample in a study of OX40 agonist ivuxolimab in advanced cancers. Repertoires were generated with immunoSEQ multiplex PCR, while TCRdb's copy carries only in-frame clones and drops some. The sample yields 50,000 to 75,000 clones, around 79% seen once. Specimen: CD4+ or CD8+ T cells sorted from blood, collected in a trial of the OX40 agonist ivuxolimab. Receptors were obtained from an adult with an advanced solid tumor such as melanoma, head and neck, liver or kidney cancer. The CDR3 runs from the conserved cysteine through the conserved F or W. A D gene is named only where the DNA matches it firmly. The size field is filled for only some rows; it gives once, few, many or a size class.

.	.	TRBV18	TRBJ1-6	CASSPISNRDSPLHF	TGTGCCAGCTCACCAATCTCGAACAGGGATTCACCCCTCCACTTT
.	few	TRBV18	TRBJ2-2	CASSPRQRDTGELFF	TGTGCCAGCTCGCCAAGGCAGCGAGATACCGGGGAGCTGTTTTTT
.	few	TRBV5-1	TRBJ2-7	CASSLGHATYEQYF	TGCGCCAGCAGCCTGGGACACGCCACCTACGAGCAGTACTTC
.	.	TRBV13	TRBJ2-1	CASSFPPEDSKQFF	TGTGCCAGCAGCTTCCCCCCGGAAGACAGTAAGCAGTTCTTC
.	.	TRBV7-9	TRBJ2-1	CASSLAINEQFF	TGTGCCAGCAGCTTAGCCATCAATGAGCAGTTCTTC
.	few	TRBV11-2	TRBJ1-6	CASSQENSPLHF	TGTGCCAGCAGCCAAGAGAATTCACCCCTCCACTTT
.	.	TRBV7-2	TRBJ2-7	CASSPGNSRLYEQYF	TGTGCCAGCAGCCCAGGAAACTCTAGGCTCTACGAGCAGTACTTC
.	.	TRBV18	TRBJ2-7	CASSLSGRYEQYF	TGTGCCAGCTCACTGTCAGGTCGGTACGAGCAGTACTTC
TRBD2	.	TRBV19	TRBJ2-3	CASSRTSGSTDTQYF	TGTGCCAGTAGTCGAACTAGCGGGAGCACAGATACGCAGTATTTT
TRBD2	once	TRBV5-1	TRBJ2-3	CASSLDYSGSTADTQYF	TGCGCCAGCAGCTTGGATTATAGCGGGAGTACAGCAGATACGCAGTATTTT
TRBD1	.	TRBV15	TRBJ1-5	CATSRGGTGLRSNQPQHF	TGTGCCACCAGCAGAGGGGGGACAGGGTTGAGGAGCAATCAGCCCCAGCATTTT
TRBD1	few	TRBV30	TRBJ1-5	CAWSVQGGQPQHF	TGTGCCTGGAGTGTGCAGGGGGGTCAGCCCCAGCATTTT
.	.	TRBV2	TRBJ2-7	CASTRDSIYEQYF	TGTGCCAGCACTCGGGACTCCATCTACGAGCAGTACTTC
.	.	TRBV29-1	TRBJ2-5	CSVVTVERETQYF	TGCAGCGTTGTTACGGTGGAGCGAGAGACCCAGTACTTC
.	.	TRBV2	TRBJ2-5	CASNVQETQYF	TGTGCCAGCAATGTCCAAGAGACCCAGTACTTC
TRBD1	.	TRBV7-6	TRBJ1-2	CASSLEGVRGLTNYGYTF	TGTGCCAGCAGCTTAGAAGGTGTGAGGGGGCTAACTAACTATGGCTACACCTTC
.	.	TRBV7-3	TRBJ1-1	CASSSTVNTEAFF	TGTGCCAGCAGTTCGACAGTGAACACTGAAGCTTTCTTT
.	.	TRBV7-9	TRBJ2-7	CASSLAPGSPVPYEQYF	TGTGCCAGCAGCTTAGCGCCCGGCTCACCGGTCCCCTACGAGCAGTACTTC
.	.	TRBV30	TRBJ2-5	CAWSDWETQYF	TGTGCCTGGAGTGATTGGGAGACCCAGTACTTC
.	.	TRBV2	TRBJ2-1	CASRAAVGSEQFF	TGTGCCAGCAGAGCAGCGGTAGGGAGTGAGCAGTTCTTC
.	.	TRBV19	TRBJ2-3	CASSMGLGADTQYF	TGTGCCAGTAGTATGGGTCTGGGTGCAGATACGCAGTATTTT
TRBD2	few	TRBV11-1	TRBJ2-1	CASSGSSGRAYNEQFF	TGTGCCAGCAGCGGAAGTAGCGGGAGGGCCTACAATGAGCAGTTCTTC
.	once	TRBV7-9	TRBJ1-1	CASSFRQGGTEAFF	TGTGCCAGCAGCTTTAGGCAGGGTGGCACTGAAGCTTTCTTT
.	many	TRBV28	TRBJ1-2	CASSNQGTNPEVANYGYTF	TGTGCCAGCAGTAACCAAGGGACAAATCCGGAGGTTGCTAACTATGGCTACACCTTC
TRBD1	.	TRBV25-1	TRBJ2-1	CASSGGWDRAYNEQFF	TGTGCCAGCAGTGGGGGGTGGGACAGGGCCTACAATGAGCAGTTCTTC
.	.	TRBV30	TRBJ2-7	CACPRGSLPYEQYF	TGTGCCTGTCCGCGGGGAAGCTTACCCTACGAGCAGTACTTC
TRBD2	.	TRBV2	TRBJ2-3	CASRGRGGATDTQYF	TGTGCCAGCCGTGGGCGCGGGGGGGCCACAGATACGCAGTATTTT
TRBD1	.	TRBV10-3	TRBJ2-3	CAITRGKQGADTQYF	TGTGCCATCACCAGGGGGAAACAGGGGGCAGATACGCAGTATTTT
TRBD2	.	TRBV6-6	TRBJ2-3	CASSQTSGRPDTQYF	TGTGCCAGCAGTCAGACTAGCGGGAGGCCAGATACGCAGTATTTT
.	.	TRBV7-3	TRBJ1-1	CASSLRAGNTEAFF	TGTGCCAGCAGCTTACGGGCTGGGAACACTGAAGCTTTCTTT
.	few	TRBV7-2	TRBJ2-7	CASSPLMGGGLNSYEQYF	TGTGCCAGCAGCCCACTTATGGGGGGTGGTTTAAATTCCTACGAGCAGTACTTC
.	.	TRBV9	TRBJ1-2	CASSVGSYGYTF	TGTGCCAGCAGCGTAGGCAGCTATGGCTACACCTTC
.	.	TRBV5-1	TRBJ2-5	CASSYGTLETQYF	TGCGCCAGCAGCTACGGGACTCTAGAGACCCAGTACTTC
TRBD1	.	TRBV7-8	TRBJ1-2	CASSNRDSRLKGYTF	TGTGCCAGCAGCAACCGGGACAGCCGTTTGAAAGGCTACACCTTC
.	few	TRBV6-6	TRBJ1-2	CASSYGAGGYTF	TGTGCCAGCAGTTACGGAGCCGGCGGCTACACCTTC
TRBD1	.	TRBV19	TRBJ1-2	CASTPLGQGNYGYTF	TGTGCCAGTACCCCACTCGGACAGGGGAACTATGGCTACACCTTC
TRBD1	.	TRBV11-2	TRBJ2-1	CASSWDRGSYNEQFF	TGTGCCAGCAGCTGGGACAGGGGCTCCTACAATGAGCAGTTCTTC
.	.	TRBV19	TRBJ2-1	CASSTEYNEQFF	TGTGCCAGTAGTACAGAGTACAATGAGCAGTTCTTC
TRBD1	.	TRBV5-1	TRBJ2-3	CASSLGPGTGDTQYF	TGCGCCAGCAGCTTGGGCCCCGGGACAGGAGATACGCAGTATTTT
.	.	TRBV5-4	TRBJ1-4	CASSLSFLQNEKLFF	TGTGCCAGCAGCTTATCATTTCTCCAGAATGAAAAACTGTTTTTT
TRBD1	few	TRBV18	TRBJ1-5	CASSRDSGNQPQHF	TGTGCCAGCTCTCGGGACAGCGGGAATCAGCCCCAGCATTTT
.	.	TRBV7-9	TRBJ2-5	CASGASGETQYF	TGTGCCAGTGGGGCCTCGGGCGAGACCCAGTACTTC
.	once	TRBV28	TRBJ1-2	CASSSSQGIDYGYTF	.
.	.	TRBV6-6	TRBJ2-7	CACRDQTYEQYF	TGTGCCTGCCGGGACCAAACCTACGAGCAGTACTTC
.	.	TRBV2	TRBJ2-5	CASMQGDKETQYF	TGTGCCAGCATGCAGGGCGATAAGGAGACCCAGTACTTC
.	.	TRBV5-4	TRBJ1-6	CASSQEGGRSPLHF	TGTGCCAGCAGCCAGGAGGGGGGGAGATCACCCCTCCACTTT
TRBD2	.	TRBV7-2	TRBJ2-3	CASSPSLAGADTQYF	TGTGCCAGCAGCCCCTCTCTAGCGGGAGCAGATACGCAGTATTTT
.	.	TRBV5-1	TRBJ2-1	CASSSGARGTEQFF	TGCGCCAGCAGCTCGGGTGCGAGGGGTACTGAGCAGTTCTTC
TRBD1	.	TRBV30	TRBJ2-1	CAWMDRGFEQFF	TGTGCCTGGATGGACAGGGGATTTGAGCAGTTCTTC
.	.	TRBV5-4	TRBJ2-5	CASSFLSEETQYF	TGTGCCAGCAGCTTTTTGAGCGAGGAGACCCAGTACTTC
.	.	TRBV5-6	TRBJ1-5	CASSLLGSNQPQHF	TGTGCCAGCAGCTTGCTAGGGAGCAATCAGCCCCAGCATTTT
.	few	TRBV19	TRBJ1-5	CASSRGPNQPQHF	TGTGCCAGTAGTCGGGGCCCCAATCAGCCCCAGCATTTT
TRBD2	.	TRBV10-3	TRBJ2-3	CAIRVTSGGSITDTQYF	TGTGCCATCAGAGTGACTAGCGGGGGATCTATCACAGATACGCAGTATTTT